This T cell receptor (beta chain) appears in the sequencing data of a study of radiation and T cells in renal cell carcinoma (dated by TCRdb to 2020 to 2022). As for the study more broadly: In total, fewer than 55 samples underwent TCR beta sequencing: some 26 tumors plus 27 peripheral blood samples. Across all 53 samples, under 5,000,000 unique CDR3 nucleotide sequences encoding 2,658,974 unique CDR3 amino acid sequences were identified. Study-level results and caveats: Compared with controls, irradiated tumors had higher TCR clonality, as the top 100 clonotypes made up an average of around 54% of the repertoire, versus around 43% in nephrectomy-only tumors. Only small tumor regions of 0.95 to 1 g were available, so intratumoral heterogeneity was not captured. Compared with control tumors, irradiated tumors had a greater number of dominant CDR3 motifs, and these motifs made up a bigger portion of the repertoire. Effects of radiation dose or scheduling on the TCR repertoire could not be addressed with the single-armed trial design.

What the time point label conveys for this sample: tumor resected at nephrectomy. Sample treatment or condition, as interpreted from the label and publication: treatment-naive control, cytoreductive nephrectomy. Control tumors were obtained from treatment-naive renal cell carcinoma patients in whom cytoreductive nephrectomy was performed without prior radiation. All patients had renal cell carcinoma with clear cell pathology. Control tumors used for TCR sequencing were obtained from several females and approximately eleven males (median age roughly 57 years, range about 40 to 82) and were resected from the early 2010s to the mid-2010s. Tumors were dissociated mechanically, digested with collagenase/hyaluronidase at 37 degrees C, processed in gentleMACS C tubes, and stored in liquid nitrogen. Genomic DNA for TCR sequencing was prepared using the QIAamp DNA Blood Mini Kit (Qiagen). The analyses included only samples that passed all quality control checks.

For this clone: It lacks a known antigen. One base away there is no much larger clone; base qualities are not given.

TCR beta libraries were generated from genomic DNA with the immunoSEQ kit, following the manufacturer's recommendations. Library preparation used a first multiplex PCR with proprietary primers, then a second PCR adding unique barcodes, with bead cleanups after each round. A positive control reaction and a negative control reaction, both provided in the kit, were run with every batch of samples. The final libraries underwent checking on an Agilent 4200 TapeStation D1000 ScreenTape, volumetric pooling, and quantification by qPCR. An Illumina NextSeq500 fitted with a MidOutput 150-cycle cartridge performed the sequencing, running 156 Read1 cycles and 15 Index1 cycles with the kit's custom primers. The pooled library was loaded at approximately 0.97 pM with around 20% PhiX control spiked in. In the authors' own workflow: The vendor-processed data were analyzed in R, and a clonotype was defined as all T cells that share the same CDR3 nucleotide sequence. In the clone abundance analyses, frequencies in each sample were normalized to that sample's 10,000 most abundant clones. Public T cell clones, which averaged fewer than five per sample, were excluded before analysis. The dominant motif analysis was done with ImmunoMap using the PAM10 matrix, a gap penalty of 30, and a homology threshold of 0.3, and motifs with a cumulative frequency of at least 0.01 were considered dominant. In its TCRdb copy, this immuneACCESS table keeps in-frame sequences only and misses some clones. Where compared with another copy, unresolved V genes explain less than half of these, and the others have no known cause. V, J and clone size reflect that table, while D and trimming were determined from the DNA. For this sample there are 15,000 or so clones; roughly 60% appear just once. Of the sample, 13% falls within the top ten clones.

The material sequenced was tumor tissue, taken from a patient whose treatment was nephrectomy without radiotherapy. The receptor comes from a man in his fifties with renal cell carcinoma.

The CDR3 corresponds to CSVRTGGGQPQHF. The nucleotides are TGCAGCGTTAGAACAGGGGGCGGTCAGCCCCAGCATTTT. The chain employs TRBV29-1 and TRBJ1-5, with 9 middle bases fitting TRBD1. The CDR3 has 13 amino acids, counting the end cysteine and phenylalanine. The entry retains the CDR3 DNA only, 39 bases that are in frame from base 1. In the germline V gene, CDR1 corresponds to SQVTM and CDR2 to ANQGSEA. The V end gives up 5 bases and the J end 6 bases, leaving 5 bases in the junction not matched to a gene. Full variable domain (CDR3 extended with the reference TRBV29-1 and TRBJ1-5 proteins): SAVISQKPSRDICQRGTSLTIQCQVDSQVTMMFWYRQQPGQSLTLIATANQGSEATYESGFVIDKFPISRPNLTFSTLTVSNMSPEDSSIYLCSVRTGGGQPQHFGDGTRLSIL.